A single sample is the source of the 26 T cell receptor beta chains below, sequenced in a study of vaccination and CD4 T cells after COVID-19. Time point in this sample: late sampling 161 to 241 days after vaccination in three convalescent patients. Stated treatment: approximately 9-day PBMC culture with coronavirus spike peptide pools or control peptides (ViraFEST assay). CD4+ T cells that had been cultured provided DNA sequenced with the Oncomine TCR Beta short-read assay. TCRdb fed the PCR reads into MiXCR, producing one record per CDR3 protein. The sample lists about 21,000 distinct CDR3 sequences, around 46% seen once, with about 13% in the top ten. These receptors have no known antigen. Specimen: CD4+ T cells from blood, cultured in vitro, collected about 7 months after SARS-CoV-2 vaccination. These receptor sequences come from a human donor who had recovered from COVID-19.

The V and J genes are TRBV15 and TRBJ1-5, with D unresolved. With 6 bases removed from V and 6 bases from J, the gap between germline ends came to 15 bases. This CDR3 comprises 14 residues. CDR1 and CDR2 from the germline V gene are LNHNV and YYDKDF (reference sequence). This CDR3 is CATSKMAVGQPQHF. The CDR3 DNA reads TGTGCCACCAGTAAGATGGCGGTGGGTCAGCCCCAGCATTTT. Drawing the rest from reference TRBV15 and TRBJ1-5, the complete variable domain is DAMVIQNPRYQVTQFGKPVTLSCSQTLNHNVMYWYQQKSSQAPKLLFHYYDKDFNNEADTPDNFQSRRPNTSFCFLDIRSPGLGDTAMYLCATSKMAVGQPQHFGDGTRLSIL.

In this sample, this clonotype turned up a few times. The rearrangement joins TRBV7-9 to TRBJ1-1; TRBD1 aligns across 8 bases. CDR1 SEHNR and CDR2 FQNEAQ come from the germline V gene (reference sequence). The V gene end was trimmed by 6 bases and the J gene end by 7 bases; junction bases not matched to a gene: 7. The CDR3 has 13 amino acids. As DNA, the CDR3 is TGTGCCAGCAGGCCGACAGGGGCGATTGAAGCTTTCTTT. Translation: CASRPTGAIEAFF.

This clonotype was seen a handful of times. The chain recombines TRBV6-1 with TRBJ2-1; 10 bases match TRBD1. V lost 6 bases to trimming and J lost 6 bases; unmatched junction nucleotides: 8. The CDR3 sequence is 15 residues long. Per germline, CDR1 MNHNS and CDR2 SASEGT. The CDR3 DNA sequence: TGTGCCAGCAGCGGACCGGGACAGGGGTTCAATGAGCAGTTCTTC. Amino acid sequence: CASSGPGQGFNEQFF.

The rearrangement joins TRBV7-9 to TRBJ2-7; D unresolved. Germline V gene data show CDR1 as SEHNR and CDR2 as FQNEAQ (reference sequence). This CDR3 spans 12 amino acids. V gave up 1 base and J gave up 4 bases, with 5 bases separating them. The CDR3 is CASSLVGYEQYF. The CDR3 DNA sequence: TGTGCCAGCAGCTTAGTAGGATACGAGCAGTACTTC.

The V call is TRBV6-1, the J call TRBJ2-5; the match to TRBD1 covers 7 bases. Germline trimming cut 7 bases from V and 2 bases from J; bases unmatched to any gene: 7. Germline CDR1 MNHNS, CDR2 SASEGT. This CDR3 spans 14 amino acids. The CDR3 sequence: CASKLTGAQETQYF. In nucleotides, the CDR3 is TGTGCCAGCAAGCTCACAGGGGCACAAGAGACCCAGTACTTC.

This clonotype showed up just a few times. The V and J genes are TRBV7-9 and TRBJ2-6; TRBD1 agrees at 12 bases. V gave up 5 bases and J gave up 2 bases; unmatched junction bases: 4. The CDR3 has 17 amino acids. Germline-derived CDR1 and CDR2 are SEHNR and FQNEAQ (reference sequence). The CDR3 nucleotides are TGTGCCAGCAGCCAGGGACAGGGGGCGGCTGGGGCCAACGTCCTGACTTTC. This sequence encodes CASSQGQGAAGANVLTF.

The genes are TRBV7-2 and TRBJ1-6; no firm D call. The CDR3 sequence is 14 residues long. V lost 1 base to trimming and J lost 8 bases, with 9 bases between them. Looked up from germline, CDR1 is SGHTA and CDR2 is FQGNSA. CDR3 amino acids: CASSLVFRDSPLHF. As DNA, the CDR3 is TGTGCCAGCAGCTTAGTTTTCAGAGATTCACCCCTCCACTTT.

V usage is TRBV20-1 and J usage is TRBJ2-7; 8 bases line up with TRBD2. With V trimmed by 5 bases and J by 6 bases, 15 bases remained unmatched. Germline V CDR1 and CDR2: DFQATT, SNEGSKA (reference sequence). This CDR3 has 15 amino acids. For the CDR3, the DNA is TGCAGTGCTGGCCCCCGTCTAGCGGGCACCCCCGAGCAGTACTTC. Residues: CSAGPRLAGTPEQYF.

This clonotype occurred a few times. The chain employs TRBV11-3 and TRBJ2-5; D ambiguous. The germline V and J ends were trimmed by 2 bases and 2 bases, with 9 bases remaining between them. CDR1 SGHNT and CDR2 YENEEA come from the germline V gene. The CDR3 contains 14 residues. CDR3 protein: CASSLSRGQETQYF. The CDR3 DNA reads TGTGCCAGCAGCTTATCTCGTGGGCAAGAGACCCAGTACTTC.

The chain carries TRBV20-1 and TRBJ2-5; 7 bases are a match to TRBD2. The trim removed 3 bases at V and 2 bases at J, leaving 9 bases unmatched. This CDR3 comprises 15 residues. The germline V gene encodes CDR1 DFQATT and CDR2 SNEGSKA (reference sequence). In nucleotides, the CDR3 is TGCAGTGCTAGTAGGCGGGGCGGGAGTCAAGAGACCCAGTACTTC. It specifies CSASRRGGSQETQYF.

The chain links TRBV10-3 to TRBJ1-1; 8 positions agree with TRBD1. CDR3 length: 14 residues. V was pared by 6 bases and J by 5 bases, with 8 bases of the junction left unmatched. Germline values: CDR1 ENHRY, CDR2 SYGVKD. In DNA form, the CDR3 reads TGTGCCATCAGAGCGGACAGGGTGGGAACTGAAGCTTTCTTT. Its protein is CAIRADRVGTEAFF.

The sample holds a few counts of this clonotype. The chain is built from TRBV7-9 and TRBJ1-2; D call uncertain. Germline loops: CDR1 SEHNR, CDR2 FQNEAQ (reference sequence). The CDR3 is 15 residues long. With 4 bases removed from V and 4 bases from J, the gap between germline ends came to 16 bases. CDR3 bases: TGTGCCAGCAGCTCCTCAATTACAGTTACCTATGGCTACACCTTC. As protein: CASSSSITVTYGYTF.

The chain combines TRBV18 with TRBJ2-5, with D perhaps TRBD2 (5 bases). The CDR3 has 14 amino acids. Deletions cut 1 base from V and 3 bases from J, with 9 bases between. CDR1 and CDR2 from the germline V gene are KGHSH and LQKENI. CDR3 region: CASSPQSGKETQYF. CDR3 nucleotides: TGTGCCAGCTCACCACAATCCGGGAAAGAGACCCAGTACTTC.

This clonotype appeared a few times. The V gene is TRBV6-1, the J gene TRBJ1-1, with D hard to call. The V end lost 10 bases, the J end lost 0 bases, and 15 bases lay between the germline ends. CDR1 and CDR2 from the germline V gene are MNHNS and SASEGT. The CDR3 is 14 residues long. Written as DNA, the CDR3 is TGTGCCACCCTAGAATCGGGAATGAACACTGAAGCTTTCTTT. This sequence encodes CATLESGMNTEAFF.

The chain combines TRBV20-1 with TRBJ1-1; TRBD1 agrees at 8 bases. CDR1 and CDR2 from the germline V gene are DFQATT and SNEGSKA (reference sequence). The CDR3 consists of 12 residues. Trimming cost V 5 bases and J 11 bases; bases outside gene matches: 10. The CDR3 reads CSAAGQEKRAFF. The CDR3 DNA reads TGCAGTGCTGCGGGACAGGAGAAAAGGGCTTTCTTT.

This clonotype has only a few counts. The chain links TRBV7-8 to TRBJ1-6; D unclear. The ends were cut back, 3 bases at V and 3 bases at J, with 3 bases in the middle. This CDR3 is built from 13 residues. Germline V gives CDR1 SGHVS, CDR2 FQNEAQ. The CDR3, as DNA: TGTGCCAGCAGCTTTAGCTATAATTCACCCCTCCACTTT. Translated: CASSFSYNSPLHF.

The CDR3 DNA follows: TGCAGTGCTAGACGTACCACAGGGGGGGTAGAGACCCAGTACTTC. Its protein product is CSARRTTGGVETQYF. The chain carries TRBV20-1 and TRBJ2-5, with TRBD1 as a possible D gene (8 bases). The CDR3 sequence is 15 residues long. Trimming took off 2 bases at V and 4 bases at J, with 17 bases between the two ends. Germline CDR1 and CDR2: DFQATT and SNEGSKA (reference sequence).

The CDR3 loop is CSARLAGLGTQYF. The CDR3 nucleotides are TGCAGTGCTAGACTAGCGGGATTGGGTACGCAGTATTTT. The chain uses TRBV20-1 and TRBJ2-3, with 9 positions matching TRBD2. The V segment lost 2 bases and the J segment 8 bases; nucleotides outside the gene matches: 5. CDR3 length: 13 amino acids. Germline-derived CDR1 and CDR2 are DFQATT and SNEGSKA (reference sequence).

J is TRBJ1-1 and V is TRBV20-1; D ambiguous. Germline loops: CDR1 DFQATT, CDR2 SNEGSKA (reference sequence). The CDR3 contains 11 residues. V lost 6 bases and J 1 base, leaving 6 bases between the germline ends. This CDR3 reads CSAEGNTEAFF. DNA for the CDR3: TGCAGTGCAGAGGGGAACACTGAAGCTTTCTTT.

The chain joins TRBV4-1 to TRBJ2-6; D is possibly TRBD1 or TRBD2 (5 bases each). CDR1 and CDR2 (germline): MGHRA, YSYEKL. V lost 10 bases and J 0 bases, leaving 13 bases between the germline ends. The CDR3 runs to 15 residues. CDR3 sequence: CATSGRTSGANVLTF. The CDR3 DNA is TGCGCCACCTCGGGACGGACCTCTGGGGCCAACGTCCTGACTTTC.

The chain joins TRBV19 to TRBJ1-1; D unresolved. V was trimmed by 3 bases and J by 1 base, leaving 9 bases between them. The CDR3 length is 14 residues. Germline CDR1 LNHDA, CDR2 SQIVND (reference sequence). The CDR3 reads CASSISRGNTEAFF. In DNA, the CDR3 is TGTGCCAGTAGTATCTCGCGGGGGAACACTGAAGCTTTCTTT. Full variable domain (rest looked up from reference TRBV19 and TRBJ1-1): DGGITQSPKYLFRKEGQNVTLSCEQNLNHDAMYWYRQDPGQGLRLIYYSQIVNDFQKGDIAEGYSVSREKKESFPLTVTSAQKNPTAFYLCASSISRGNTEAFFGQGTRLTVV.

This chain joins TRBV7-2 and TRBJ2-3; 11 nucleotides align to TRBD2. The ends lost 5 bases at V and 4 bases at J; junction bases unmatched: 8. The CDR3 loop spans 16 amino acids. Germline V gives CDR1 SGHTA, CDR2 FQGNSA. The CDR3 DNA reads TGTGCCAGCAGCCTAACTAGCGGGAGATACGCAGATACGCAGTATTTT. The encoded protein is CASSLTSGRYADTQYF.

The chain links TRBV20-1 to TRBJ1-5, with D tentatively TRBD1 (6 bases). The V gene lost 3 bases and the J gene lost 3 bases, with 18 bases spanning the gap. Looked up from germline, CDR1 is DFQATT and CDR2 is SNEGSKA (reference sequence). CDR3 length equals 16 residues. CDR3 in DNA: TGCAGTGCTAGGAAGGGAGGCCAGGGGCCCAATCAGCCCCAGCATTTT. It yields the protein CSARKGGQGPNQPQHF.

The CDR3 nucleotides read TGTGCCAGCAGCGCACGACAGGGGGGATACGAGCAGTACTTC. The encoded protein is CASSARQGGYEQYF. The rearrangement links TRBV7-2 to TRBJ2-7; 9 bases are a match to TRBD1. The CDR3 sequence is 14 residues long. In germline, CDR1 is SGHTA, CDR2 FQGNSA. Trimming took 5 bases from V and 4 from J; bases not matched to a gene: 6.

Comment on this clonotype: One end of the junction varies from germline; a read error may be responsible. The CDR3 reads CASSLFDRGGCTF. The CDR3 DNA sequence: TGTGCCAGCAGCTTATTCGACAGGGGTGGCTGCACCTTC. The gene calls are TRBV7-9 and TRBJ1-2; 8 bases line up with TRBD1. This CDR3 contains 13 residues. Germline V lookup: CDR1 SEHNR, CDR2 FQNEAQ (reference sequence).

This clonotype was counted a few times. CDR3 residues: CASSLSPPGGGTDTQYF. CDR3 nucleotides: TGTGCCAGCAGCTTATCCCCCCCGGGAGGAGGCACAGATACGCAGTATTTT. The J gene is TRBJ2-3, the V gene TRBV7-6, with 7 nucleotides matching TRBD2. From germline, CDR1 is SGHVS and CDR2 FNYEAQ. Unmatched junction bases numbered 9, after V lost 2 bases and J lost 1 base. The CDR3 totals 17 residues. The full variable domain, in which reference TRBV7-6 and TRBJ2-3 provide the parts outside the CDR3, is GAGVSQSPRYKVTKRGQDVALRCDPISGHVSLYWYRQALGQGPEFLTYFNYEAQQDKSGLPNDRFSAERPEGSISTLTIQRTEQRDSAMYRCASSLSPPGGGTDTQYFGPGTRLTVL.